Listed below are T cell receptor beta chains from one sample, sequenced in a study of cytomegalovirus exposure and HLA in healthy donors. The repertoire was sequenced with immunoSEQ multiplex PCR; TCRdb's copy has only in-frame clones and lacks some. The sample comprises about 140,000 clones, roughly 90% of which are singletons, and less than 3% rests with the top ten. Sequencing was done on a sample of PBMCs. The origin of the receptors is a man in his late teens or twenties in good health and CMV-seronegative. CDR3s include the opening cysteine and the closing phenylalanine or tryptophan. The order of the fields is D gene, J gene, clone size, V gene, CDR3 DNA, CDR3 protein. D genes are given only for firm matches. Expanded clones get a size class; other rows say once, few or many, or leave the size out.

NA	TRBJ2-3	many	TRBV4-3	TGCGCCAGCAGCCACCTCTATGGGGGAGGAGATACGCAGTATTTT	CASSHLYGGGDTQYF
TRBD2	TRBJ2-1	NA	TRBV28	TGTGCCAGCAGTCCCGCGGGAGTCTCCTACAATGAGCAGTTCTTC	CASSPAGVSYNEQFF
NA	TRBJ1-2	NA	TRBV2	TGTGCCAGCAGTGACGGGGAGACTAACTATGGCTACACCTTC	CASSDGETNYGYTF
TRBD1	TRBJ2-1	NA	TRBV6-5	TGTGCCAGCATTGACAGGGGGCGAGGCAATGAGCAGTTCTTC	CASIDRGRGNEQFF
NA	TRBJ2-1	NA	TRBV19	TGTGCCAGTAGGGACAGGGACTACTACAATGAGCAGTTCTTC	CASRDRDYYNEQFF
TRBD1	TRBJ1-4	NA	TRBV7-7	TGTGCCAGCAGCCCCGGACAGGCATCAACTAATGAAAAACTGTTTTTT	CASSPGQASTNEKLFF
TRBD1	TRBJ1-3	NA	TRBV18	TGTGCCAGCTCACCAGGGACAGGGCACTCTGGAAACACCATATATTTT	CASSPGTGHSGNTIYF
TRBD1	TRBJ2-6	NA	TRBV7-9	TGTGCCAGCAGCTCAGAGGGACAGGGTTCTGGGGCCAACGTCCTGACTTTC	CASSSEGQGSGANVLTF
NA	TRBJ1-3	NA	TRBV25-1	TGTGCCAGCACCGGAGGGGACGCTGGAAACACCATATATTTT	CASTGGDAGNTIYF
NA	TRBJ1-5	NA	TRBV19	TGTGCCAGTAGTTTTAGAACGGACAATAGCAATCAGCCCCAGCATTTT	CASSFRTDNSNQPQHF
NA	TRBJ1-2	once	TRBV5-1	TGCGCCAGCAGCTTGGGCGGTGGGGGGTATGGCTACACCTTC	CASSLGGGGYGYTF
NA	TRBJ2-7	NA	TRBV9	TGTGCCAGCAGCGACAGAGTGTGGGGACTTCGCCACGAGCAGTACTTC	CASSDRVWGLRHEQYF
NA	TRBJ2-2	NA	TRBV5-1	TGCGCCAGCAGCTTGTTTCCGGGGGAGGCCGCCGGGGAGCTGTTTTTT	CASSLFPGEAAGELFF
NA	TRBJ2-7	NA	TRBV21-1	TGTGCCAGCAGCTGTTACTACCGGGACAGCCTGATCTCCTACGAGCAGTACTTC	CASSCYYRDSLISYEQYF
TRBD2	TRBJ2-1	once	TRBV19	TGTGCCAGTAGTATCCTTATCGGGGGGTCCTACAATGAGCAGTTCTTC	CASSILIGGSYNEQFF
TRBD2	TRBJ2-3	NA	TRBV7-2	TGTGCCAGCAGCGCCAGCGGGGGGAGCACAGATACGCAGTATTTT	CASSASGGSTDTQYF
TRBD2	TRBJ2-7	NA	TRBV28	TGTGCCAGCAGTTCATCTAGCGGGAGAACTGCCGAGCAGTACTTC	CASSSSSGRTAEQYF
NA	TRBJ1-5	NA	TRBV28	TGTGCCAGCAGAACAACCCCGGGGGGGAATCAGCCCCAGCATTTT	CASRTTPGGNQPQHF
NA	TRBJ2-5	NA	TRBV6-1	TGTGCCAGCGCCCCTTCACCAACGCGTCCGGAGACCCAGTACTTC	CASAPSPTRPETQYF
NA	TRBJ2-2	NA	TRBV7-9	TGTGCCAGCAGCTCCCCCAGCGGGCTGAACACCGGGGAGCTGTTTTTT	CASSSPSGLNTGELFF
TRBD1	TRBJ2-7	NA	TRBV19	TGTGCCAGCACCGCAGGGGGCGCTCAGTACGAGCAGTACTTC	CASTAGGAQYEQYF
TRBD1	TRBJ2-1	NA	TRBV18	TGTGCCAGCTCACCCGGACAGGCTGGAGGTGAGCAGTTCTTC	CASSPGQAGGEQFF
TRBD2	TRBJ2-7	NA	TRBV7-2	TGTGCCAGCAGCCCAGCGGGACTAGCGGGATCTACTGAGCAGTACTTC	CASSPAGLAGSTEQYF
TRBD1	TRBJ1-4	NA	TRBV5-3	TGTGCCAGAAGCTTGGGACAGGGGAGTAAGTATGAAAAACTGTTTTTT	CARSLGQGSKYEKLFF
NA	TRBJ1-1	NA	TRBV7-9	TGTGCCAGCAGCAGGACAGTGCCTGAAGCTTTCTTT	CASSRTVPEAFF
TRBD2	TRBJ2-3	few	TRBV6-1	TGTGCCAGCAGTGAAGTAGCGGGAGGTCCCCCAGATACGCAGTATTTT	CASSEVAGGPPDTQYF
TRBD1	TRBJ1-3	NA	TRBV18	TGTGCCAGCTCACCGGGGACAGGGAATGCAGACACCATATATTTT	CASSPGTGNADTIYF
NA	TRBJ2-7	NA	TRBV5-1	TGCGCCAGCAGCTTGGGAGCTGACTACGAGCAGTACTTC	CASSLGADYEQYF
NA	TRBJ2-1	NA	TRBV11-2	TGTGCCAGCGGCTACCGACAGGCTTCCTACAATGAGCAGTTCTTC	CASGYRQASYNEQFF
TRBD1	TRBJ2-7	few	TRBV5-4	TGTGCCAGCAGCAATCAGAAGACAGGGGCCTACGAGCAGTACTTC	CASSNQKTGAYEQYF
NA	TRBJ1-5	few	TRBV7-9	TGTGCCAGCAGCGGTCAGGTTAACAATCAGCCCCAGCATTTT	CASSGQVNNQPQHF
TRBD2	TRBJ2-1	NA	TRBV7-6	TGTGCCAGCAGCTTAGCGCGGGGGAGCTCCTACAATGAGCAGTTCTTC	CASSLARGSSYNEQFF
TRBD1	TRBJ1-2	NA	TRBV6-6	TGTGCCAGCAGTTACTCGGGACAGAGCTATGGCTACACCTTC	CASSYSGQSYGYTF
NA	TRBJ1-6	NA	TRBV5-4	TGTGCCAGCAGCTCGGGCTATATGGGGGGGGGTAATTCACCCCTCCACTTT	CASSSGYMGGGNSPLHF
TRBD1	TRBJ2-2	NA	TRBV28	TGTGCCAGCAGTTTACCCCTTTACGACAGGGTGAACACCGGGGAGCTGTTTTTT	CASSLPLYDRVNTGELFF
NA	TRBJ2-7	NA	TRBV14	TGTGCCAGCAGCCAAGGAGCAGGCTCCTACGAGCAGTACTTC	CASSQGAGSYEQYF
TRBD1	TRBJ2-7	NA	TRBV7-9	TGTGCCAGCAGCGCGGGACAGGGATCCTACGAGCAGTACTTC	CASSAGQGSYEQYF
NA	TRBJ1-2	NA	TRBV28	TGTGCCAGCACCCCTAGACAGAACTATGGCTACACCTTC	CASTPRQNYGYTF
NA	TRBJ1-2	NA	TRBV7-9	TGTGCCAGCGCCCCGGGAGAAGGGTCAAAAGGCTACACCTTC	CASAPGEGSKGYTF
NA	TRBJ1-3	NA	TRBV28	TGTGCCAGCAGGGTTCACGGCTCTGGAAACACCATATATTTT	CASRVHGSGNTIYF
NA	TRBJ1-4	NA	TRBV7-8	TGTGCCAGCAGCTTAAGGATGCGGCCCAGGGTAACTAATGAAAAACTGTTTTTT	CASSLRMRPRVTNEKLFF
NA	TRBJ2-3	NA	TRBV2	TGTGCCAGCCCAGCCGGCCCGGGAGATACGCAGTATTTT	CASPAGPGDTQYF
NA	TRBJ2-3	NA	TRBV27	TGTGCCAGCAGTCCCCATAGCAGTACCCTTGCAGATACGCAGTATTTT	CASSPHSSTLADTQYF
NA	TRBJ2-5	NA	TRBV11-2	TGTGCCAGCAGCTGGGGTGGGGGAGGAGGGACCCAGTACTTC	CASSWGGGGGTQYF
TRBD2	TRBJ2-7	NA	TRBV9	TGTGCCAGCAGCATGACTAGCGGGACCTACGAGCAGTACTTC	CASSMTSGTYEQYF
TRBD1	TRBJ2-7	NA	TRBV13	TGTGCCAGCAGCTTAGCTCCCGGACAGGGCCCCCACTACGAGCAGTACTTC	CASSLAPGQGPHYEQYF
NA	TRBJ1-5	few	TRBV19	TGTGCCAGTAGTATGCAGTCTCATCAGCCCCAGCATTTT	CASSMQSHQPQHF